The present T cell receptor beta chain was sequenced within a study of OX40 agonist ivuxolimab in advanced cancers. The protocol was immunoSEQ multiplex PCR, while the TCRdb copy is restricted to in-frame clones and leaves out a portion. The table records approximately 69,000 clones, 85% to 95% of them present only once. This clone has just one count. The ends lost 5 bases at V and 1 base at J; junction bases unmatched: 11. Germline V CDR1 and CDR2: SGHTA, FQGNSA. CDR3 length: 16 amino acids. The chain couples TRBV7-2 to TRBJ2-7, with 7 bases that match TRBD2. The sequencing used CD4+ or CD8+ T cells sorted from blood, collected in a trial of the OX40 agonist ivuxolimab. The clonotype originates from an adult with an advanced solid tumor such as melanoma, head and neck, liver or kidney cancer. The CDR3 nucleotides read TGTGCCAGCAGCCCAGGGACTACCGGCAATTCCTACGAGCAGTACTTC. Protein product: CASSPGTTGNSYEQYF.